This TCR beta chain is drawn from a study of blood T cell repertoires in COVID-19. Germline assignment: CDR1 SEHNR and CDR2 FQNEAQ (reference sequence). The V and J ends lost 2 bases and 1 base, in that order; junction bases with no gene match: 10. CDR3 length: 17 amino acids. Only in-frame clones appear in the TCRdb table, and some are missing; sequencing was by immunoSEQ multiplex PCR. The sample contains tens of thousands of clones, roughly nine tenths of which appear only once. V gene TRBV7-9 combines with J gene TRBJ2-5, with 7 bases identical to TRBD2. The sequenced sample consisted of peripheral blood. The receptor comes from a man aged 45-65 years with COVID-19, enrolled during active disease. The CDR3 nucleotides are TGTGCCAGCAGCTTAACCCCGGGGGGAGGGGTCCAAGAGACCCAGTACTTC. Translation: CASSLTPGGGVQETQYF.